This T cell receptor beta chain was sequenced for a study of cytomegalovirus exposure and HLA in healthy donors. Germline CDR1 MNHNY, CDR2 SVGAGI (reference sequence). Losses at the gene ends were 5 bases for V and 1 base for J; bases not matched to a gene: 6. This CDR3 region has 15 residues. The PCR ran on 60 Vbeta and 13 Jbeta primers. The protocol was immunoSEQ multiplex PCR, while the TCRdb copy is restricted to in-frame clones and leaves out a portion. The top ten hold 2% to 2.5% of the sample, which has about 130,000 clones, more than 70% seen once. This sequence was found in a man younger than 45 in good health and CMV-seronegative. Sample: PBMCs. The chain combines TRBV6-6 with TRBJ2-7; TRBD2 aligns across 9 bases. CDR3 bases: TGTGCCAGCAGTGATGGGACTAGCAGTTCCTACGAGCAGTACTTC. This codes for CASSDGTSSSYEQYF.